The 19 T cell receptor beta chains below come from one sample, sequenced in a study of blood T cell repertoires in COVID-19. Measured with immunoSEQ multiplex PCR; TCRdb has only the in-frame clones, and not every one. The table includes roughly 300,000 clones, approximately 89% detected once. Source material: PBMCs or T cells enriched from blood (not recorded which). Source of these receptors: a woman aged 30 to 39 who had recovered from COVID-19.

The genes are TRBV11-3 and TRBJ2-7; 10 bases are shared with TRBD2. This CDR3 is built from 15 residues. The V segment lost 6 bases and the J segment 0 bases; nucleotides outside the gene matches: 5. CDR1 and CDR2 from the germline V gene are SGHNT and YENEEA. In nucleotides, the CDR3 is TGTGCCAGCAGATGGACTAGCGGACACTCCTACGAGCAGTACTTC. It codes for CASRWTSGHSYEQYF. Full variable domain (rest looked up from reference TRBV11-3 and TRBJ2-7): EAGVVQSPRYKIIEKKQPVAFWCNPISGHNTLYWYLQNLGQGPELLIRYENEEAVDDSQLPKDRFSAERLKGVDSTLKIQPAELGDSAVYLCASRWTSGHSYEQYFGPGTRLTVT.

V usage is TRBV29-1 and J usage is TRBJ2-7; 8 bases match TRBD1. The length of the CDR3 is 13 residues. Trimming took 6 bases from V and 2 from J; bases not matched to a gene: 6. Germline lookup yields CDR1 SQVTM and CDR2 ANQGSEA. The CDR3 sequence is CSVSGGAAYEQYF. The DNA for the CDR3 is TGCAGCGTCTCAGGGGGCGCAGCCTACGAGCAGTACTTC.

CDR3 nucleotides: TGTGCCAGCAGCCATAGTCGTTCCCATTACGAAAAACTGTTTTTT. This translates into CASSHSRSHYEKLFF. The rearrangement links TRBV3-1 (or the pseudogene TRBV3-2) to TRBJ1-4, with no clear D. V was shortened by 3 bases and J by 8 bases, with 16 bases between the two germline ends. Per the germline V gene, CDR1 is LGHDT and CDR2 is YNNKEL (reference sequence). This CDR3 has 15 amino acids.

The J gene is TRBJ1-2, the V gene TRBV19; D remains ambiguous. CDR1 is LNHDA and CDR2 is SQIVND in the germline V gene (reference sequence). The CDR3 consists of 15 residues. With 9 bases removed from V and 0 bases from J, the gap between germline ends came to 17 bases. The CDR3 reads CASSPRVGANYGYTF. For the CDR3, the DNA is TGTGCCAGCAGCCCGCGGGTCGGAGCTAACTATGGCTACACCTTC.

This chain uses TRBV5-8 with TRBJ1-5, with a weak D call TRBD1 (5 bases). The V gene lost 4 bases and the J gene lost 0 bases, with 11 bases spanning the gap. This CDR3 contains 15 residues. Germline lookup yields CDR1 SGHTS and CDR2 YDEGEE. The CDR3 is CASSPRGDSNQPQHF. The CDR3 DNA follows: TGTGCCAGCAGCCCCCGGGGGGATAGCAATCAGCCCCAGCATTTT.

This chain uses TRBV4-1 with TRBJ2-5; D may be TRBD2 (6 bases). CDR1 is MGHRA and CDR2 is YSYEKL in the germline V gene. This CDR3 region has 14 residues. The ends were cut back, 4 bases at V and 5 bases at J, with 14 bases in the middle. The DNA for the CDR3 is TGCGCCAGCAGCCCCGTAGAGGGAGGCGAGACCCAGTACTTC. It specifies CASSPVEGGETQYF.

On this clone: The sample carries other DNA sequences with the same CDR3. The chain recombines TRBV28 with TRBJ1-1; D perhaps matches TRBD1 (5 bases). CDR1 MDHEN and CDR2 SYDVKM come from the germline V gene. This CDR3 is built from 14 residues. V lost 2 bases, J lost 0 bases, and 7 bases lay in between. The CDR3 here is CASSLPGMNTEAFF. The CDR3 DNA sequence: TGTGCCAGCAGTTTACCAGGGATGAACACTGAAGCTTTCTTT.

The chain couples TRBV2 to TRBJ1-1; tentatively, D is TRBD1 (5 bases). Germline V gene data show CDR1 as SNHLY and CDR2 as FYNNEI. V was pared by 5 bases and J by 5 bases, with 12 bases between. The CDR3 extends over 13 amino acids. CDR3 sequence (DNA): TGTGCCAGCAGTCTCCGCGGGGGGACTGAAGCTTTCTTT. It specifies CASSLRGGTEAFF.

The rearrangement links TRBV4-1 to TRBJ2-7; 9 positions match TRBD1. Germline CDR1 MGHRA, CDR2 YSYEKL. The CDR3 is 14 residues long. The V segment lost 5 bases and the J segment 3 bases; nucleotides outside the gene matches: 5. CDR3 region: CASSFGTGSYEQYF. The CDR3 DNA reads TGCGCCAGCAGCTTCGGGACAGGGAGCTACGAGCAGTACTTC.

In nucleotides, the CDR3 is TGTGCCAGCAGTACTCCCCGAGGGGGAAACACTGAAGCTTTCTTT. Translation gives CASSTPRGGNTEAFF. V and J are TRBV6-5 and TRBJ1-1; D is perhaps TRBD1 (6 bases). CDR1 and CDR2 from the germline V gene are MNHEY and SVGAGI. The length of the CDR3 is 15 residues. V dropped 5 bases and J dropped 2 bases, with 15 bases sitting between them.

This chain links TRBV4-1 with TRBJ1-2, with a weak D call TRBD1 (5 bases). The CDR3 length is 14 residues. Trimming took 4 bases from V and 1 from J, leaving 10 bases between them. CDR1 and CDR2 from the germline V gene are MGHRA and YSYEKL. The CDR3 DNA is TGCGCCAGCAGCCCCGGGGGGTTTAACTATGGCTACACCTTC. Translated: CASSPGGFNYGYTF.

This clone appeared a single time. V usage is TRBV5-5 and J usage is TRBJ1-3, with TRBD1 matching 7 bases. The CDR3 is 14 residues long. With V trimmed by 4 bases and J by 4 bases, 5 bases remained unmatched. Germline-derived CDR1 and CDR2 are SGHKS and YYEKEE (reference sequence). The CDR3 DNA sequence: TGTGCCAGCAGCCGGACAGGCCCCGGAAACACCATATATTTT. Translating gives CASSRTGPGNTIYF.

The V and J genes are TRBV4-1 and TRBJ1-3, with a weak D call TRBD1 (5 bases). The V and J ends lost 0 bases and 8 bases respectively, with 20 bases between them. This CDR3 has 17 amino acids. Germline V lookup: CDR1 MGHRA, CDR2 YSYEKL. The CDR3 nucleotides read TGCGCCAGCAGCCAAGATCATATAGGGCCCCCGGGGGACACCATATATTTT. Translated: CASSQDHIGPPGDTIYF.

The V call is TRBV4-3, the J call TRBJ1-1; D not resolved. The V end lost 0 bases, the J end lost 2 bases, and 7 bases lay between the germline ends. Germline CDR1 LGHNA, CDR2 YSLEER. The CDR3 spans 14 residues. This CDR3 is CASSQDPYNTEAFF. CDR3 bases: TGCGCCAGCAGCCAAGATCCTTATAACACTGAAGCTTTCTTT.

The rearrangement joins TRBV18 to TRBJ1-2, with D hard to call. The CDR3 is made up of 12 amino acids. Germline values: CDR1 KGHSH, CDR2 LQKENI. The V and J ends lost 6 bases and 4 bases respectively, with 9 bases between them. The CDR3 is CASSGEVYGYTF. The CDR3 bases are TGTGCCAGCTCCGGGGAGGTCTATGGCTACACCTTC.

CDR3 in amino acids: CASSFTSGVEQFF. CDR3 in DNA: TGTGCCAGCAGTTTTACTAGCGGGGTTGAGCAGTTCTTC. J is TRBJ2-1 and V is TRBV25-1, with TRBD2 identical over 10 bases. This CDR3 comprises 13 residues. J gave up 9 bases and V 5 bases, and 4 bases lay outside the gene matches. Germline CDR1 and CDR2: MGHDK and SYGVNS.

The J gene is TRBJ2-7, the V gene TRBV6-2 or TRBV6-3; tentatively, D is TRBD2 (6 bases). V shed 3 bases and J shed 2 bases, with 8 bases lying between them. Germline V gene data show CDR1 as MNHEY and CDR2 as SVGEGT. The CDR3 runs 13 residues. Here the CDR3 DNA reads TGTGCCAGCAGTTATGCGGGGACCTACGAGCAGTACTTC. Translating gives CASSYAGTYEQYF.

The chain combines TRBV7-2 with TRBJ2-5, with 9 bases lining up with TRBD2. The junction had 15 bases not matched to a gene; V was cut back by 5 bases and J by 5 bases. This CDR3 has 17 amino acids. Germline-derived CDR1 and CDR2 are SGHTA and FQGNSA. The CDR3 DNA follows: TGTGCCAGCAGCCTTAAAGGCCAGCGGGGGGTCTTTGAGACCCAGTACTTC. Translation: CASSLKGQRGVFETQYF.

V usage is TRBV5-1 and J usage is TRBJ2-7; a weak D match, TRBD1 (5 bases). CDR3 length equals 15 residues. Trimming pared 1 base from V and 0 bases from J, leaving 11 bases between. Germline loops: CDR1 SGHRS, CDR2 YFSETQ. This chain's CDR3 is CASSLFPQDSYEQYF. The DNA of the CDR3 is TGCGCCAGCAGCTTGTTCCCACAGGACTCCTACGAGCAGTACTTC.